This T cell receptor beta chain was sequenced in a study of vaccination and CD4 T cells after COVID-19. Remarks on this clonotype: What it binds is not known.

Specified treatment: 10-day PBMC culture with coronavirus spike peptide pools or control peptides (ViraFEST assay). The Oncomine TCR Beta short-read assay sequenced DNA from cultured CD4+ T cells. TCRdb processed the PCR reads anew with MiXCR; each CDR3 protein has one entry. The profile covers 12,000 or so distinct CDR3 sequences, with less than 50% appearing a single time and about 14% taken by the ten largest. The V segment lost 5 bases and the J segment 6 bases; nucleotides outside the gene matches: 2. Germline loops: CDR1 MNHEY, CDR2 SVGEGT. CDR3 size: 12 residues. The clonotype was recovered from a human donor who had recovered from COVID-19. The chain combines TRBV6-2 or TRBV6-3 with TRBJ1-1; 8 bases are a match to TRBD1. The sample was CD4+ T cells from blood, cultured in vitro. The CDR3 is CASSKDRAEAFF. In DNA, the CDR3 is TGTGCCAGCAGTAAGGACAGGGCTGAAGCTTTCTTT.